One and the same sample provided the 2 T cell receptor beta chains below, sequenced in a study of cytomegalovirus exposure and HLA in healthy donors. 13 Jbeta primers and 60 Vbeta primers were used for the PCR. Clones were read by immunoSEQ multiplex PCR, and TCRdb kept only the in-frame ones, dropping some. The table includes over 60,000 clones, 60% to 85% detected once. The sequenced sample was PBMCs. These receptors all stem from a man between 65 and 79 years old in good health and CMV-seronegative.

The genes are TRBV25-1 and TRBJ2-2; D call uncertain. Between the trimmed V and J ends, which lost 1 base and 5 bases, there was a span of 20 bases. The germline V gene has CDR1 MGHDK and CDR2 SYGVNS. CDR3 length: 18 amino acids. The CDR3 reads CASSEFTAVPAGTGELFF. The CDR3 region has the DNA TGTGCCAGCAGTGAATTTACGGCCGTGCCCGCCGGGACCGGGGAGCTGTTTTTT.

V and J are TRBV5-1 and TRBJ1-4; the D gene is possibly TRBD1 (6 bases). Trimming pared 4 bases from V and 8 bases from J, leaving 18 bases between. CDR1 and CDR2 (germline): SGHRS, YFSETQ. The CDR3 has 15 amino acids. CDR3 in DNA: TGCGCCAGCAGCATACAGGGCTTTGAAAGGGAAAAACTGTTTTTT. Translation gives CASSIQGFEREKLFF.